This entry lists 26 T cell receptor beta chains sequenced from one sample in a study of blood T cell repertoires in COVID-19. Assay used: immunoSEQ multiplex PCR; TCRdb lists only in-frame clones, some missing. The data hold about 110,000 clones, with approximately 88% observed a single time. The specimen was peripheral blood. The source of these receptors is a man aged 45 to 65 with active or convalescent COVID-19.

This clone has only one observation. This sequence joins TRBV5-1 and TRBJ2-3; D may be TRBD2 (6 bases). The CDR3 runs 15 residues. Trimming cost V 0 bases and J 0 bases, with 8 bases left between them. Germline V gene data show CDR1 as SGHRS and CDR2 as YFSETQ. CDR3 loop: CASSLVAGSTDTQYF. The CDR3 bases are TGCGCCAGCAGCTTGGTTGCGGGGAGCACAGATACGCAGTATTTT.

This chain links TRBV7-2 with TRBJ2-3; 7 nucleotides align to TRBD2. CDR3 size: 18 residues. The germline V gene has CDR1 SGHTA and CDR2 FQGNSA. Germline trimming cut 2 bases from V and 2 bases from J; bases unmatched to any gene: 13. The CDR3, as DNA: TGTGCCAGCAGCTTACAATACGACCTAGCGGCGGTCACAGATACGCAGTATTTT. Its protein product is CASSLQYDLAAVTDTQYF.

This chain connects TRBV5-1 to TRBJ2-5, with 9 positions matching TRBD1. The J segment lost 5 bases and the V segment lost 4 bases, leaving 3 bases of the junction unmatched. This CDR3 has 13 amino acids. Per the germline V gene, CDR1 is SGHRS and CDR2 is YFSETQ. The CDR3 spells CASSGTGKETQYF. The CDR3, as DNA: TGCGCCAGCAGCGGGACAGGGAAGGAGACCCAGTACTTC.

The DNA for the CDR3 is TGTGCCAGTAGAATCCCCAGGGGAGCGGGGTCCGGGGCCAACGTCCTGACTTTC. Its translation is CASRIPRGAGSGANVLTF. The J gene is TRBJ2-6, the V gene TRBV19; tentatively, D is TRBD2 (7 bases). Germline CDR1 reads LNHDA; CDR2 reads SQIVND (reference sequence). Deletions cut 6 bases from V and 4 bases from J, with 22 bases between. This CDR3 has 18 residues.

The chain recombines TRBV9 with TRBJ2-2; 7 bases agree with TRBD2. Losses at the gene ends were 0 bases for V and 4 bases for J; bases not matched to a gene: 3. The CDR3 consists of 15 residues. Per the germline V gene, CDR1 is SGDLS and CDR2 is YYNGEE. The CDR3 nucleotides read TGTGCCAGCAGCGTAGCCCTAGCGGTCACCGGGGAGCTGTTTTTT. This codes for CASSVALAVTGELFF.

This clone was detected only once. The gene calls are TRBV6-1 and TRBJ2-1; perhaps TRBD2 as D (6 bases). Between the trimmed V and J ends, which lost 2 bases and 5 bases, there was a span of 10 bases. This CDR3 has 14 residues. Germline CDR1 is MNHNS and CDR2 is SASEGT. The CDR3 sequence is CASSETGGHNEQFF. The CDR3 DNA reads as TGTGCCAGCAGTGAAACAGGAGGGCACAATGAGCAGTTCTTC.

This chain links TRBV2 with TRBJ2-7; 8 nucleotides agree with TRBD2. The germline V gene has CDR1 SNHLY and CDR2 FYNNEI. The CDR3 consists of 17 residues. With 4 bases clipped from V and 3 bases from J, the junction kept 14 bases outside the gene matches. The CDR3 protein is CASSVWEKREISYEQYF. The CDR3 region has the DNA TGTGCCAGCAGTGTATGGGAGAAGCGGGAGATCAGCTACGAGCAGTACTTC.

The chain joins TRBV10-3 to TRBJ2-1, with D possibly being TRBD1 (6 bases). CDR3 length: 16 amino acids. Per the germline V gene, CDR1 is ENHRY and CDR2 is SYGVKD. The V and J ends lost 7 bases and 8 bases respectively, with 24 bases between them. In DNA form, the CDR3 reads TGTGCCATCACCGCCGGGGTAGGGGGAAACTCGTATGAGCAGTTCTTC. It is translated as CAITAGVGGNSYEQFF.

This chain links TRBV7-9 with TRBJ2-7; 7 bases line up with TRBD2. The CDR3 contains 13 residues. Germline CDR1 is SEHNR and CDR2 is FQNEAQ (reference sequence). V shed 5 bases, J shed 7 bases, and the junction held 8 bases outside the gene matches. CDR3 DNA: TGTGCCAGCAGCCTGGGAGGGGCTGGGGAGCAGTACTTC. Protein: CASSLGGAGEQYF. The entire variable domain, with the rest obtained from reference TRBV7-9 and TRBJ2-7, is as follows: DTGVSQNPRHKITKRGQNVTFRCDPISEHNRLYWYRQTLGQGPEFLTYFQNEAQLEKSRLLSDRFSAERPKGSFSTLEIQRTEQGDSAMYLCASSLGGAGEQYFGPGTRLTVT.

This sequence joins TRBV6-6 and TRBJ2-7; 7 bases map to TRBD2. V was pared by 5 bases and J by 4 bases, with 8 bases of the junction left unmatched. This CDR3 spans 14 amino acids. Germline V gives CDR1 MNHNY, CDR2 SVGAGI (reference sequence). CDR3 sequence reads: CASSPVRGGYEQYF. As DNA, the CDR3 is TGTGCCAGCAGTCCCGTCCGCGGGGGTTACGAGCAGTACTTC.

The chain combines TRBV3-1 (or the pseudogene TRBV3-2) with TRBJ2-3, with unresolved D. CDR3 length: 14 residues. The germline V gene has CDR1 LGHDT and CDR2 YNNKEL (reference sequence). V was clipped by 1 base and J by 3 bases, with 8 bases between them. CDR3 protein: CASSQVVRTDTQYF. The DNA for the CDR3 is TGTGCCAGCAGCCAAGTAGTGAGAACAGATACGCAGTATTTT.

V is TRBV5-5 and J is TRBJ1-6; D ambiguous. Trimming stripped 0 bases from V and 9 bases from J, with 16 bases between. Germline V lookup: CDR1 SGHKS, CDR2 YYEKEE (reference sequence). The CDR3 length is 16 residues. The CDR3, as DNA: TGTGCCAGCAGCTTGGATGCGCGGCCGGGTCGTTCACCCCTCCACTTT. Protein product: CASSLDARPGRSPLHF.

The rearrangement links TRBV19 to TRBJ1-5, with a tentative D call TRBD1 (6 bases). CDR3 length: 13 residues. Trimming pared 8 bases from V and 4 bases from J, leaving 12 bases between. The germline CDR1 and CDR2 sequences are LNHDA and SQIVND (reference sequence). CDR3 coding DNA: TGTGCCAGTGAGGACAGTAAGAATCAGCCCCAGCATTTT. It encodes CASEDSKNQPQHF.

This chain links TRBV6-5 with TRBJ1-1, with D perhaps TRBD1 (5 bases). The V end lost 2 bases, the J end lost 5 bases, and 12 bases lay between the germline ends. Germline lookup yields CDR1 MNHEY and CDR2 SVGAGI. The CDR3 spans 14 residues. The CDR3 is CASSYVGRGTEAFF. CDR3 DNA: TGTGCCAGCAGTTACGTCGGGCGGGGGACTGAAGCTTTCTTT.

The rearrangement uses TRBV24-1 and TRBJ2-1, with no clear D. CDR3 length equals 12 residues. Germline V gene sequence: CDR1 KGHDR, CDR2 SFDVKD. The V and J ends lost 6 bases and 6 bases respectively, with 8 bases between them. CDR3 coding DNA: TGTGCCACCAGTAATCTCCGCAATGAGCAGTTCTTC. It translates to CATSNLRNEQFF.

J is TRBJ2-1 and V is TRBV5-1; 13 bases fit TRBD2. This CDR3 spans 18 amino acids. Germline V gives CDR1 SGHRS, CDR2 YFSETQ. V shed 0 bases and J 7 bases; nucleotides not matched to a gene: 10. The CDR3 loop reads CASSLEPLLAGGRNEQFF. Written as DNA, the CDR3 is TGCGCCAGCAGCTTGGAGCCGCTACTAGCGGGAGGGAGGAATGAGCAGTTCTTC.

V gene TRBV19 combines with J gene TRBJ1-6; weak D call: TRBD1 (5 bases). The length of the CDR3 is 14 residues. V was pared by 6 bases and J by 9 bases, with 15 bases between. The germline V gene encodes CDR1 LNHDA and CDR2 SQIVND (reference sequence). The CDR3 sequence: CASRSRGSGSPLHF. The CDR3 DNA reads as TGTGCCAGTAGGTCCCGGGGGAGTGGTTCACCCCTCCACTTT. The full variable domain, completed using reference TRBV19 and TRBJ1-6, is DGGITQSPKYLFRKEGQNVTLSCEQNLNHDAMYWYRQDPGQGLRLIYYSQIVNDFQKGDIAEGYSVSREKKESFPLTVTSAQKNPTAFYLCASRSRGSGSPLHFGNGTRLTVT.

The CDR3 coding sequence is TGTGCCAGCAGCCGTGCACAGGGGGTTTACTATGGCTACACCTTC. It encodes CASSRAQGVYYGYTF. This rearrangement joins TRBV7-9 to TRBJ1-2; 8 bases agree with TRBD1. CDR3 length equals 15 residues. The V gene end was trimmed by 5 bases and the J gene end by 3 bases; junction bases not matched to a gene: 8. CDR1 SEHNR and CDR2 FQNEAQ come from the germline V gene (reference sequence). Looking up the rest from reference TRBV7-9 and TRBJ1-2 gives the full variable domain: DTGVSQNPRHKITKRGQNVTFRCDPISEHNRLYWYRQTLGQGPEFLTYFQNEAQLEKSRLLSDRFSAERPKGSFSTLEIQRTEQGDSAMYLCASSRAQGVYYGYTFGSGTRLTVV.

This clone has just one count. The V call is TRBV7-2, the J call TRBJ2-7; tentative D call: TRBD1 (5 bases). V was clipped by 5 bases and J by 1 base, with 15 bases between them. From germline, CDR1 is SGHTA and CDR2 FQGNSA. CDR3 length equals 15 residues. The CDR3 nucleotides read TGTGCCAGCAGCCCAGATCTCGACAGTTCCTACGAGCAGTACTTC. Protein product: CASSPDLDSSYEQYF.

V and J are TRBV30 and TRBJ1-1; TRBD1 agrees at 10 bases. CDR3 length: 17 residues. Germline values: CDR1 GTSNPN, CDR2 SVGIG (reference sequence). After removal of 0 bases from V and 1 base from J, the junction contained 8 bases not matched to a gene. The CDR3 loop is CAWSVRGQGSRNTEAFF. The CDR3, as DNA: TGTGCCTGGAGTGTACGGGGACAGGGGAGTAGGAACACTGAAGCTTTCTTT.

This chain joins TRBV5-8 and TRBJ2-1; 9 bases match TRBD1. Germline values: CDR1 SGHTS, CDR2 YDEGEE. The CDR3 is made up of 16 amino acids. V shed 0 bases, J shed 6 bases, and the junction held 7 bases outside the gene matches. The CDR3 loop reads CASSLGQGEKVNEQFF. CDR3 bases: TGTGCCAGCAGCTTGGGACAGGGGGAAAAGGTCAATGAGCAGTTCTTC. Using reference TRBV5-8 and TRBJ2-1 for the parts outside the CDR3, the full variable domain is EAGVTQSPTHLIKTRGQQATLRCSPISGHTSVYWYQQALGLGLQFLLWYDEGEERNRGNFPPRFSGRQFPNYSSELNVNALELEDSALYLCASSLGQGEKVNEQFFGPGTRLTVL.

This clone was found once. This chain links TRBV6-5 with TRBJ1-4; no clear D. Per germline, CDR1 MNHEY and CDR2 SVGAGI. This CDR3 is built from 12 residues. Trimming removed 6 bases from V and 6 bases from J, with 8 bases in between. In DNA form, the CDR3 reads TGTGCCAGCAGCCTCCTTTATGAAAAACTGTTTTTT. It translates to CASSLLYEKLFF.

The chain has TRBV6-5 and TRBJ2-1, with D unclear. This CDR3 contains 14 residues. Between the trimmed V and J ends, which lost 2 bases and 8 bases, there was a span of 13 bases. Germline CDR1 MNHEY, CDR2 SVGAGI. Written as DNA, the CDR3 is TGTGCCAGCAGTTACGCCTGGAGTACCGATGAGCAGTTCTTC. Amino acids: CASSYAWSTDEQFF.

This sequence joins TRBV4-1 and TRBJ2-7, with TRBD2 as a possible D gene (5 bases). The CDR3 runs to 15 residues. Germline CDR1 is MGHRA and CDR2 is YSYEKL. V shed 1 base and J shed 4 bases, with 14 bases lying between them. CDR3: CASSQGAGLAYEQYF. CDR3 sequence (DNA): TGCGCCAGCAGCCAAGGGGCGGGTTTAGCGTACGAGCAGTACTTC.

V usage is TRBV24-1 and J usage is TRBJ2-1, with TRBD2 matching over 13 bases. There are 15 residues in the CDR3. Looked up from germline, CDR1 is KGHDR and CDR2 is SFDVKD. After removal of 3 bases from V and 8 bases from J, the junction contained 3 bases not matched to a gene. The CDR3 reads CATSDPGLAGDEQFF. The CDR3, as DNA: TGTGCCACCAGTGATCCCGGACTAGCGGGAGATGAGCAGTTCTTC.

CDR3 nucleotide sequence: TGCGCCAGCAGCTTGGAGGTGGGACTAGGGTACATTCAGTACTTC. Translated, it gives CASSLEVGLGYIQYF. The rearrangement joins TRBV5-1 to TRBJ2-4; 8 nucleotides match TRBD2. The CDR3 runs 15 residues. V gave up 0 bases and J gave up 8 bases; unmatched junction bases: 7. Germline V CDR1 and CDR2: SGHRS, YFSETQ. The whole variable domain, remainder taken from reference TRBV5-1 and TRBJ2-4, is KAGVTQTPRYLIKTRGQQVTLSCSPISGHRSVSWYQQTPGQGLQFLFEYFSETQRNKGNFPGRFSGRQFSNSRSEMNVSTLELGDSALYLCASSLEVGLGYIQYFGAGTRLSVL.